This is a list of T cell receptor beta chains from one sample in a study of response to subunit inactivated influenza vaccine. MiXCR was run by TCRdb on the RT-PCR reads, yielding one entry per CDR3 protein. Altogether roughly 500,000 distinct CDR3 sequences are present, 15% to 20% being singletons, with the ten largest covering around 3%. The sequenced sample was CD4+ T cells sorted from PBMCs, obtained around 25 months after vaccination. The receptors stem from a man between 50 and 69 years old who received an inactivated influenza vaccine. CDR3s include the opening cysteine and the closing phenylalanine or tryptophan. The order of the fields is V gene, clone size, J gene, D gene, CDR3 protein, CDR3 DNA. A D gene is named only where the DNA matches it firmly. Only part of the rows carry a size: once, few, many, or a class if the clone is expanded.

v_gene: TRBV12-3/TRBV12-4; abundance: medium-sized; j_gene: TRBJ2-1; d_gene: TRBD2; CDR3aa: CASSPLTSGSFNEQFF; CDR3nt: TGTGCCAGCAGTCCACTCACTAGCGGGAGTTTTAATGAGCAGTTCTTC
v_gene: TRBV7-2; abundance: -; j_gene: TRBJ2-7; d_gene: TRBD1; CDR3aa: CASSLTGAPYEQYF; CDR3nt: TGTGCCAGCAGCTTAACAGGGGCCCCCTACGAGCAGTACTTC
v_gene: TRBV5-6; abundance: few; j_gene: TRBJ2-1; d_gene: -; CDR3aa: CASSTGIEQFF; CDR3nt: TGTGCCAGCAGCACCGGGATTGAGCAGTTCTTC
v_gene: TRBV12-3/TRBV12-4; abundance: few; j_gene: TRBJ2-2; d_gene: TRBD1; CDR3aa: CASSLLVTGGTGELFF; CDR3nt: TGTGCCAGCAGTTTATTGGTTACAGGGGGGACCGGGGAGCTGTTTTTT
v_gene: TRBV7-2; abundance: many; j_gene: TRBJ2-3; d_gene: -; CDR3aa: CASSLEQGDTQYF; CDR3nt: TGTGCCAGCAGCTTAGAACAGGGAGATACGCAGTATTTT
v_gene: TRBV5-6; abundance: -; j_gene: TRBJ2-7; d_gene: TRBD1; CDR3aa: CASSAYRGRSDEQYF; CDR3nt: TGTGCCAGCAGCGCTTACAGGGGGCGCTCCGACGAGCAGTACTTC
v_gene: TRBV20-1; abundance: -; j_gene: TRBJ2-5; d_gene: TRBD1; CDR3aa: CSARNNRGRFSQETQYF; CDR3nt: TGCAGTGCTAGAAACAACAGGGGACGATTTTCCCAAGAGACCCAGTACTTC
v_gene: TRBV20-1; abundance: few; j_gene: TRBJ2-5; d_gene: -; CDR3aa: CSAMRKETQYF; CDR3nt: TGCAGTGCTATGAGGAAGGAGACCCAGTACTTC
v_gene: TRBV4-1; abundance: many; j_gene: TRBJ1-2; d_gene: -; CDR3aa: CASSQDRAGDGYTF; CDR3nt: TGCGCCAGCAGCCAAGATCGGGCAGGGGATGGCTACACCTTC
v_gene: TRBV29-1; abundance: -; j_gene: TRBJ2-7; d_gene: -; CDR3aa: CSVGRGTLDEQYF; CDR3nt: TGCAGCGTGGGGCGGGGGACACTGGACGAGCAGTACTTC
v_gene: TRBV11-2; abundance: few; j_gene: TRBJ2-7; d_gene: -; CDR3aa: CASSSSESFSEQYF; CDR3nt: TGTGCCAGCAGCTCTTCCGAGAGTTTCTCCGAGCAGTACTTC
v_gene: TRBV20-1; abundance: few; j_gene: TRBJ2-5; d_gene: -; CDR3aa: CSAPRPQGKTQETQYF; CDR3nt: TGCAGTGCTCCCCGTCCACAGGGAAAAACACAAGAGACCCAGTACTTC
v_gene: TRBV4-1; abundance: -; j_gene: TRBJ1-1; d_gene: -; CDR3aa: CASSARERRVTEAFF; CDR3nt: TGCGCCAGCAGCGCCCGGGAAAGGAGGGTCACTGAAGCTTTCTTT
v_gene: TRBV9; abundance: -; j_gene: TRBJ1-5; d_gene: -; CDR3aa: CASSVAGMSNQPQHF; CDR3nt: TGTGCCAGCAGCGTCGCGGGTATGAGCAATCAGCCCCAGCATTTT
v_gene: TRBV10-3; abundance: many; j_gene: TRBJ1-1; d_gene: -; CDR3aa: CAISEQLQMNTEAFF; CDR3nt: TGTGCCATCAGTGAACAATTACAGATGAACACTGAAGCTTTCTTT
v_gene: TRBV7-8; abundance: -; j_gene: TRBJ2-2; d_gene: -; CDR3aa: CASSFPHTGELFF; CDR3nt: TGTGCCAGCAGCTTCCCCCACACCGGGGAGCTGTTTTTT
v_gene: TRBV6-2/TRBV6-3; abundance: -; j_gene: TRBJ1-5; d_gene: -; CDR3aa: CASSYSNSAGAINQPQHF; CDR3nt: TGTGCCAGCAGTTACTCGAACTCGGCAGGGGCTATCAATCAGCCCCAGCATTTT
v_gene: TRBV5-1; abundance: -; j_gene: TRBJ1-1; d_gene: TRBD1; CDR3aa: CASSTGTGAFF; CDR3nt: TGCGCCAGCAGCACCGGGACAGGAGCTTTCTTT
v_gene: TRBV20-1; abundance: -; j_gene: TRBJ2-7; d_gene: -; CDR3aa: CSARGEIPYEQYF; CDR3nt: TGCAGTGCTAGGGGTGAGATACCCTACGAGCAGTACTTC
v_gene: TRBV29-1; abundance: few; j_gene: TRBJ2-7; d_gene: -; CDR3aa: CSVGEREQYF; CDR3nt: TGCAGCGTTGGGGAACGGGAGCAGTACTTC
v_gene: TRBV5-1; abundance: -; j_gene: TRBJ2-1; d_gene: TRBD2; CDR3aa: CASSLVGLLIGTRGQEQFF; CDR3nt: TGCGCCAGCAGCTTGGTGGGGCTTTTGATCGGGACTAGAGGTCAGGAGCAGTTCTTC
v_gene: TRBV28; abundance: many; j_gene: TRBJ2-1; d_gene: -; CDR3aa: CASSFSRDPLYNEQFF; CDR3nt: TGTGCCAGCAGTTTCTCTCGGGACCCCCTCTACAATGAGCAGTTCTTC
v_gene: TRBV7-6; abundance: -; j_gene: TRBJ2-1; d_gene: -; CDR3aa: CASSLYMLGEQFF; CDR3nt: TGTGCCAGCAGCTTATATATGTTGGGTGAGCAGTTCTTC
v_gene: TRBV20-1; abundance: once; j_gene: TRBJ1-6; d_gene: -; CDR3aa: CSARAPLISNSPLHF; CDR3nt: TGCAGTGCTAGAGCCCCCCTAATAAGTAATTCACCCCTCCACTTT
v_gene: TRBV12-3/TRBV12-4; abundance: -; j_gene: TRBJ2-1; d_gene: TRBD2; CDR3aa: CASSSPRLAGRYNEQFF; CDR3nt: TGTGCCAGCAGTTCGCCTCGACTAGCGGGACGTTACAATGAGCAGTTCTTC
v_gene: TRBV7-4; abundance: -; j_gene: TRBJ2-1; d_gene: -; CDR3aa: CASSCPRPNNEQFF; CDR3nt: TGTGCCAGCAGCTGCCCCAGGCCAAACAATGAGCAGTTCTTC
v_gene: TRBV3-1; abundance: few; j_gene: TRBJ1-4; d_gene: -; CDR3aa: CASSQTVEKLFF; CDR3nt: TGTGCCAGCAGCCAGACAGTTGAAAAACTGTTTTTT
v_gene: TRBV30; abundance: many; j_gene: TRBJ2-2; d_gene: -; CDR3aa: CAWRAGTLTGELFF; CDR3nt: TGTGCCTGGAGGGCAGGCACACTCACCGGGGAGCTGTTTTTT
v_gene: TRBV11-2; abundance: few; j_gene: TRBJ2-3; d_gene: -; CDR3aa: CASSLFGTAVTDTQYF; CDR3nt: TGTGCCAGCAGCTTATTCGGGACTGCTGTTACAGATACGCAGTATTTT
v_gene: TRBV6-5; abundance: few; j_gene: TRBJ2-7; d_gene: -; CDR3aa: CASSYSMGAGLHYEQYF; CDR3nt: TGTGCCAGCAGTTACTCTATGGGGGCGGGACTACACTACGAGCAGTACTTC
v_gene: TRBV20-1; abundance: few; j_gene: TRBJ1-5; d_gene: -; CDR3aa: CSAREAQGNQPQHF; CDR3nt: TGCAGTGCTAGAGAGGCACAGGGCAATCAGCCCCAGCATTTT
v_gene: TRBV20-1; abundance: few; j_gene: TRBJ2-3; d_gene: TRBD2; CDR3aa: CSARSGTSGGADTQYF; CDR3nt: TGCAGTGCTAGATCTGGGACTAGCGGGGGGGCAGATACGCAGTATTTT
v_gene: TRBV3-1; abundance: -; j_gene: TRBJ1-2; d_gene: -; CDR3aa: CASSHVHGYTF; CDR3nt: TGTGCCAGCAGCCATGTCCATGGCTACACCTTC
v_gene: TRBV7-8; abundance: few; j_gene: TRBJ2-3; d_gene: -; CDR3aa: CASSLVPPGSATDTQYF; CDR3nt: TGTGCCAGCAGCTTAGTCCCCCCCGGGTCCGCCACAGATACGCAGTATTTT
v_gene: TRBV6-6; abundance: few; j_gene: TRBJ2-2; d_gene: -; CDR3aa: CASSPRARELFF; CDR3nt: TGTGCCAGCAGCCCACGAGCCCGGGAGCTGTTTTTT
v_gene: TRBV12-3/TRBV12-4; abundance: -; j_gene: TRBJ2-7; d_gene: TRBD1; CDR3aa: CASTRVFGTGLRVQYF; CDR3nt: TGTGCCAGCACGCGCGTTTTCGGGACAGGCCTACGAGTGCAGTACTTC
v_gene: TRBV29-1; abundance: few; j_gene: TRBJ2-7; d_gene: -; CDR3aa: CSVERGHDSYEQYF; CDR3nt: TGCAGCGTTGAGAGAGGACACGACTCCTACGAGCAGTACTTC
v_gene: TRBV5-1; abundance: -; j_gene: TRBJ2-7; d_gene: TRBD2; CDR3aa: CASRGLAVYEQYF; CDR3nt: TGCGCCAGCAGGGGACTAGCGGTCTACGAGCAGTACTTC
v_gene: TRBV28; abundance: -; j_gene: TRBJ2-2; d_gene: -; CDR3aa: CASSLSGRGTGELFF; CDR3nt: TGTGCCAGCAGTTTATCGGGCAGGGGCACCGGGGAGCTGTTTTTT
v_gene: TRBV12-3/TRBV12-4; abundance: -; j_gene: TRBJ2-2; d_gene: -; CDR3aa: CASSLGDLGAGELFF; CDR3nt: TGTGCCAGCAGTTTGGGGGATTTAGGCGCCGGGGAGCTGTTTTTT
v_gene: TRBV7-9; abundance: many; j_gene: TRBJ2-3; d_gene: TRBD2; CDR3aa: CASRISSGGTDTQYF; CDR3nt: TGTGCCAGCAGAATTTCTAGCGGGGGCACAGATACGCAGTATTTT
v_gene: TRBV10-1; abundance: -; j_gene: TRBJ2-5; d_gene: TRBD1; CDR3aa: CASSESIGTGETQYF; CDR3nt: TGCGCCAGCAGTGAGTCGATAGGGACAGGAGAGACCCAGTACTTC
v_gene: TRBV30; abundance: -; j_gene: TRBJ2-3; d_gene: -; CDR3aa: CAWSRGTDTQYF; CDR3nt: TGTGCCTGGAGTAGGGGCACAGATACGCAGTATTTT
v_gene: TRBV5-1; abundance: -; j_gene: TRBJ2-1; d_gene: TRBD2; CDR3aa: CASSLMTSGRALNEQFF; CDR3nt: TGCGCCAGCAGCCTGATGACTAGCGGGAGGGCCTTGAATGAGCAGTTCTTC
v_gene: TRBV29-1; abundance: -; j_gene: TRBJ1-2; d_gene: -; CDR3aa: CSVDSLSLHYGYTF; CDR3nt: TGCAGCGTTGACAGTCTATCCCTGCACTATGGCTACACCTTC
v_gene: TRBV2; abundance: few; j_gene: TRBJ2-2; d_gene: -; CDR3aa: CASSASGLNTGELFF; CDR3nt: TGTGCCAGCAGTGCGAGTGGACTAAACACCGGGGAGCTGTTTTTT
v_gene: TRBV20-1; abundance: few; j_gene: TRBJ2-1; d_gene: -; CDR3aa: CSASGGLRYNEQFF; CDR3nt: TGCAGTGCTAGCGGGGGGCTCCGTTACAATGAGCAGTTCTTC
v_gene: TRBV30; abundance: -; j_gene: TRBJ1-2; d_gene: TRBD1; CDR3aa: CAFNRGNYGYTF; CDR3nt: TGTGCCTTTAACAGGGGGAACTATGGCTACACCTTC
v_gene: TRBV11-2; abundance: few; j_gene: TRBJ1-1; d_gene: -; CDR3aa: CASSLVGQQAFF; CDR3nt: TGTGCCAGCAGCTTAGTCGGACAGCAAGCTTTCTTT
v_gene: TRBV20-1; abundance: few; j_gene: TRBJ2-7; d_gene: TRBD2; CDR3aa: CSVWREGHLFEQYF; CDR3nt: TGCAGTGTATGGCGGGAGGGCCATTTGTTCGAGCAGTACTTC
v_gene: TRBV18; abundance: -; j_gene: TRBJ2-3; d_gene: TRBD1; CDR3aa: CASSQDRFPDTQYF; CDR3nt: TGTGCCAGCTCACAGGACAGGTTTCCCGATACGCAGTATTTT
v_gene: TRBV18; abundance: few; j_gene: TRBJ2-1; d_gene: TRBD2; CDR3aa: CASSPLAGGREQFF; CDR3nt: TGTGCCAGCTCACCACTAGCGGGAGGGCGTGAGCAGTTCTTC
v_gene: TRBV19; abundance: -; j_gene: TRBJ1-1; d_gene: -; CDR3aa: CASRCDRYTEAFF; CDR3nt: TGTGCCAGTAGATGCGACAGATACACTGAAGCTTTCTTT
v_gene: TRBV15; abundance: few; j_gene: TRBJ2-7; d_gene: TRBD2; CDR3aa: CATSRDLGTSGNPWQYF; CDR3nt: TGTGCCACCAGCAGAGATCTCGGGACTAGCGGGAATCCTTGGCAGTACTTC
v_gene: TRBV7-2; abundance: many; j_gene: TRBJ2-7; d_gene: TRBD2; CDR3aa: CASSLGIAGGQYEQYF; CDR3nt: TGTGCCAGCAGCTTAGGTATAGCGGGAGGGCAATACGAGCAGTACTTC